The 26 T cell receptor beta chains presented below share a single source sample, sequenced in a study of CD8+ T cells in alopecia areata. Treatment defined: oral pan-JAK inhibitor, 5-10 mg twice daily. cDNA serving as the sequencing template came from extracted, reverse transcribed RNA. Some clones are missing from TCRdb's copy, which holds only in-frame ones; the method was immunoSEQ multiplex PCR. The sample consists of 150,000 to 200,000 clones, roughly 60% of them appearing once. The material was CD4+ T cells sorted from blood, obtained at week 24, from a patient treated with tofacitinib. These receptors were obtained from a human donor with alopecia areata.

V gene TRBV29-1 combines with J gene TRBJ1-1; D may be TRBD1 (5 bases). The CDR3 contains 14 residues. Germline assignment: CDR1 SQVTM and CDR2 ANQGSEA. V was trimmed by 2 bases and J by 0 bases, leaving 10 bases between them. The CDR3 is CSVERGGVNTEAFF. CDR3 coding DNA: TGCAGCGTTGAACGGGGGGGAGTGAACACTGAAGCTTTCTTT.

This clone was observed a few times. The chain couples TRBV30 to TRBJ1-2; 7 bases agree with TRBD1. This CDR3 contains 14 residues. Trimming took 2 bases from V and 4 from J; bases not matched to a gene: 7. CDR1 GTSNPN and CDR2 SVGIG come from the germline V gene (reference sequence). The CDR3 is CAWSPRQGRYGYTF. CDR3 bases: TGTGCCTGGAGTCCACGACAGGGACGCTATGGCTACACCTTC.

The chain joins TRBV5-6 to TRBJ1-1, with D unclear. Germline assignment: CDR1 SGHDT and CDR2 YYEEEE. Trimming shortened V by 0 bases and J by 5 bases, and 8 bases separated the two germline ends. This CDR3 contains 13 residues. The CDR3 region is CASSLGGVTEAFF. The CDR3 nucleotides read TGTGCCAGCAGCTTGGGTGGGGTAACTGAAGCTTTCTTT.

This clone was recorded a few times. This rearrangement joins TRBV29-1 to TRBJ1-2; maybe TRBD1 (5 bases). Germline CDR1 is SQVTM and CDR2 is ANQGSEA. This CDR3 is 13 amino acids long. Between the trimmed V and J ends, which lost 6 bases and 6 bases, there was a span of 17 bases. CDR3 amino acids: CSVALPSGDGYTF. CDR3 nucleotide sequence: TGCAGCGTCGCATTACCCTCGGGGGATGGCTACACCTTC.

The V gene is TRBV30, the J gene TRBJ1-2, with D possibly being TRBD1 (6 bases). The CDR3 has 12 residues. Trimming cost V 2 bases and J 7 bases, with 11 bases left between them. The V gene's germline CDR1 is GTSNPN and CDR2 SVGIG (reference sequence). The CDR3 sequence: CAWSTGASGYTF. CDR3 DNA: TGTGCCTGGAGTACGGGGGCAAGTGGCTACACCTTC.

The chain has TRBV15 and TRBJ2-1; possibly TRBD2 for D (6 bases). This CDR3 is built from 16 residues. Trimming took 5 bases from V and 4 from J, leaving 18 bases between them. Germline V gene sequence: CDR1 LNHNV, CDR2 YYDKDF (reference sequence). CDR3 amino acids: CATSEELAGQYNEQFF. The DNA of the CDR3 is TGTGCCACCAGCGAAGAACTAGCCGGGCAGTACAATGAGCAGTTCTTC.

The chain has TRBV11-3 and TRBJ2-6; no definite D call. Trimming took 5 bases from V and 6 from J, leaving 5 bases between them. This CDR3 region has 12 residues. Germline-derived CDR1 and CDR2 are SGHNT and YENEEA. The CDR3 DNA sequence: TGTGCCAGCAGCCAGGAGGCCAACGTCCTGACTTTC. Translated, it gives CASSQEANVLTF.

This clone was detected only once. The chain carries TRBV7-6 and TRBJ2-4, with TRBD2 matching 8 bases. This CDR3 region has 14 residues. The V gene's germline CDR1 is SGHVS and CDR2 FNYEAQ. V shed 5 bases and J 9 bases; nucleotides not matched to a gene: 9. CDR3 in amino acids: CASSLESSGGIQYF. CDR3 coding DNA: TGTGCCAGCAGCCTAGAATCAAGCGGGGGCATTCAGTACTTC.

This rearrangement joins TRBV5-1 to TRBJ1-2; unclear D gene. The CDR3 consists of 13 residues. Germline lookup yields CDR1 SGHRS and CDR2 YFSETQ. The germline V and J ends were trimmed by 0 bases and 12 bases, with 15 bases remaining between them. In nucleotides, the CDR3 is TGCGCCAGCAGCTTGGTAGAAGAGATGGATAACACCTTC. It translates to CASSLVEEMDNTF.

A remark on this clone: An end of the junction differs from the germline gene, which may be a read error. The chain has TRBV6-5 and TRBJ1-1, with D hard to call. Per the germline V gene, CDR1 is MNHEY and CDR2 is SVGAGI. This CDR3 region has 13 residues. CDR3 nucleotide sequence: TGCGCCAGCAGTTACCGACAGAACACTGAAGCTTTCTTT. It encodes CASSYRQNTEAFF.

The gene calls are TRBV30 and TRBJ1-1; 9 bases are a match to TRBD1. J gave up 4 bases and V 3 bases, and 3 bases lay outside the gene matches. CDR3 size: 13 residues. Looked up from germline, CDR1 is GTSNPN and CDR2 is SVGIG (reference sequence). CDR3: CAWRTGGGTEAFF. CDR3 DNA: TGTGCCTGGAGAACAGGGGGCGGCACTGAAGCTTTCTTT.

A few counts support this clone. At one of its ends the junction is not consistent with the germline gene, which may arise from a read error. This chain links TRBV4-3 with TRBJ1-1, with D uncertain. This CDR3 has 11 residues. CDR1 and CDR2 from the germline V gene are LGHNA and YSLEER. DNA of the CDR3: TGCGCCAGCAGCCAACCGCCTCCGCTTCTCTTT. Translated, it gives CASSQPPPLLF.

This chain uses TRBV19 with TRBJ2-2; D call uncertain. From germline, CDR1 is LNHDA and CDR2 SQIVND (reference sequence). V was trimmed by 6 bases and J by 4 bases, leaving 6 bases between them. CDR3 length: 12 residues. The CDR3, as DNA: TGTGCCAGTAGAACGGGCACCGGGGAGCTGTTTTTT. Protein: CASRTGTGELFF.

The gene calls are TRBV10-3 and TRBJ2-7; the match to TRBD1 covers 7 bases. V shed 6 bases, J shed 3 bases, and the junction held 5 bases outside the gene matches. The CDR3 is 13 residues long. Germline V lookup: CDR1 ENHRY, CDR2 SYGVKD. In DNA, the CDR3 is TGTGCCATCAGGGGGGACAGTGGCTACGAGCAGTACTTC. Translation gives CAIRGDSGYEQYF.

Turning to this clone: At one of its ends the junction is not consistent with the germline gene, which may arise from a read error. The V gene is TRBV30, the J gene TRBJ1-5, with D perhaps matching TRBD1 (6 bases). Germline CDR1 GTSNPN, CDR2 SVGIG (reference sequence). This CDR3 region has 15 residues. In DNA, the CDR3 is TGTGCCTGGAGCGTCGGGGGACAAAGCATTCAGCCCCAGCATTTT. Residues: CAWSVGGQSIQPQHF.

The chain links TRBV29-1 to TRBJ1-3, with 7 bases matching TRBD1. Trimming cost V 7 bases and J 7 bases; bases outside gene matches: 10. Per the germline V gene, CDR1 is SQVTM and CDR2 is ANQGSEA. This CDR3 spans 13 amino acids. CDR3 in DNA: TGCAGCGCCAAACGCGGGACAGACAACACCATATATTTT. Translation gives CSAKRGTDNTIYF.

The rearrangement links TRBV29-1 to TRBJ2-5; D gene unclear. Germline CDR1 SQVTM, CDR2 ANQGSEA. The CDR3 totals 12 residues. The V end lost 3 bases, the J end lost 5 bases, and 10 bases lay between the germline ends. In DNA, the CDR3 is TGCAGCGTTGACAGGAGTCTGGAGACCCAGTACTTC. Residues: CSVDRSLETQYF.

There are a few counts of this clone. The rearrangement uses TRBV30 and TRBJ2-3; weak D call: TRBD2 (6 bases). The germline V gene has CDR1 GTSNPN and CDR2 SVGIG (reference sequence). This CDR3 has 13 residues. Trimming stripped 2 bases from V and 4 bases from J, with 10 bases between. The CDR3 here is CAWSIRLADTQYF. The CDR3 coding sequence is TGTGCCTGGAGTATTCGACTAGCAGATACGCAGTATTTT.

This chain connects TRBV30 to TRBJ1-1, with TRBD1 matching 10 bases. Germline assignment: CDR1 GTSNPN and CDR2 SVGIG (reference sequence). Unmatched junction bases numbered 5, after V lost 3 bases and J lost 1 base. There are 15 residues in the CDR3. The CDR3 bases are TGTGCCTGGAGAAGACAGGGGGCGACGAACACTGAAGCTTTCTTT. Its translation is CAWRRQGATNTEAFF. Full variable domain (rest looked up from reference TRBV30 and TRBJ1-1): SQTIHQWPATLVQPVGSPLSLECTVEGTSNPNLYWYRQAAGRGLQLLFYSVGIGQISSEVPQNLSASRPQDRQFILSSKKLLLSDSGFYLCAWRRQGATNTEAFFGQGTRLTVV.

CDR3 coding DNA: TGCAGCTTGTACAGGAACACTGAAGCTTTCTTT. Protein sequence: CSLYRNTEAFF. The chain is built from TRBV29-1 and TRBJ1-1; the D is unclear. Germline lookup yields CDR1 SQVTM and CDR2 ANQGSEA. The CDR3 length is 11 residues. The germline V and J ends were trimmed by 8 bases and 1 base, with 8 bases remaining between them.

This sequence joins TRBV4-3 and TRBJ2-5, with 9 bases aligning to TRBD2. J was trimmed by 2 bases and V by 3 bases; bases with no gene match: 7. This CDR3 comprises 16 residues. In germline, CDR1 is LGHNA, CDR2 YSLEER. The CDR3 reads CASSQEAGGQQETQYF. As DNA, the CDR3 is TGCGCCAGCAGCCAGGAGGCGGGGGGGCAACAAGAGACCCAGTACTTC.

The chain carries TRBV6-1 and TRBJ1-2, with a weak D call TRBD1 (5 bases). The CDR3 sequence is 13 residues long. V lost 6 bases and J 0 bases, leaving 8 bases between the germline ends. Germline V gene sequence: CDR1 MNHNS, CDR2 SASEGT. The CDR3 nucleotides are TGTGCCAGCAGGCAGGGCACTAACTATGGCTACACCTTC. It encodes CASRQGTNYGYTF.

V gene TRBV4-3 combines with J gene TRBJ2-1; the D gene could be TRBD1 or TRBD2 (7 bases each). This CDR3 region has 17 residues. The V gene's germline CDR1 is LGHNA and CDR2 YSLEER. The V and J ends lost 2 bases and 5 bases respectively, with 19 bases between them. The CDR3 protein is CASSQRGGWGGDNEQFF. The CDR3 DNA follows: TGCGCCAGCAGCCAACGAGGGGGCTGGGGGGGAGACAATGAGCAGTTCTTC.

This rearrangement joins TRBV30 to TRBJ1-1; D not certain. This CDR3 is built from 15 residues. V shed 0 bases and J shed 1 base, with 12 bases lying between them. Germline V gives CDR1 GTSNPN, CDR2 SVGIG (reference sequence). The CDR3 DNA sequence: TGTGCCTGGAGTGTAGGGCAGCCGGGGAACACTGAAGCTTTCTTT. This sequence encodes CAWSVGQPGNTEAFF.

This clone was counted between two and nine times. The CDR3 protein is CASSEGGANRPSYEQYF. CDR3 DNA sequence: TGTGCCAGCAGTGAAGGAGGGGCCAACAGGCCGTCCTACGAGCAGTACTTC. V gene TRBV2 combines with J gene TRBJ2-7, with D perhaps being TRBD1 or TRBD2 (5 bases each). CDR1 and CDR2 (germline): SNHLY, FYNNEI. V was clipped by 1 base and J by 1 base, with 17 bases between them. This CDR3 comprises 17 residues.

This clone occurred a few times. This chain joins TRBV29-1 and TRBJ2-7; 7 bases match TRBD2. This CDR3 is built from 12 residues. With V trimmed by 5 bases and J by 2 bases, 3 bases remained unmatched. Germline V gives CDR1 SQVTM, CDR2 ANQGSEA. CDR3 sequence (DNA): TGCAGCGTTACTCGGGGGGCCTACGAGCAGTACTTC. Translating it yields CSVTRGAYEQYF.